This TCR beta chain was sequenced during a study of blood T cells in healthy people across ages. The junction had 5 bases not matched to a gene; V was cut back by 5 bases and J by 2 bases. Germline values: CDR1 SEHNR, CDR2 FQNEAQ (reference sequence). The CDR3 length is 15 residues. The use of a sample-barcoded 5' primer and a J-beta primer mix characterized a second PCR of roughly 6 to 11 cycles. MiXCR, applied by TCRdb to the 5' RACE reads, yields one record per CDR3 protein. The table includes some 940,000 distinct CDR3 sequences, approximately 32% detected once. Study results and limitations: A roughly linear fall in TCR beta diversity per million T cells was seen with increasing age.

This clonotype was recorded a few times. The antigen is unknown. The data were also submitted as part of a second study, on T cells of mothers and their children. From that study: For each mother, over 9 million TCR beta CDR3 reads were obtained, and for each child, roughly 3.3 million. No clone of persistent microchimeric T cells was detected.

The source material was blood. The rearrangement links TRBV7-9 to TRBJ2-3; 9 bases are shared with TRBD2. The TCR originated in a woman aged 40-49 years in good health. The CDR3 region has the DNA TGTGCCAGCAGCCCCAGCGGGGGGCACACAGATACGCAGTATTTT. Its protein product is CASSPSGGHTDTQYF.